The rows below give T cell receptor beta chains drawn from one sample of a study of blood T cell repertoires in COVID-19. Assay used: immunoSEQ multiplex PCR; TCRdb lists only in-frame clones, some missing. The repertoire holds roughly 83,000 clones, roughly 83% seen once, with approximately 8.1% in the top ten. Sequenced: peripheral blood. All receptors come from a man aged 50 to 60 with active COVID-19. Each CDR3 is given with its conserved first and last residue. Fields, in order: CDR3 protein, CDR3 DNA, D gene, J gene, V gene, clone size. The D gene is left open where the match is weak. Not every row has a clone size; where given, it reads once, few, many or a size class.

CDR3 protein: CASSHPGVGDYGYTF
CDR3 DNA: TGCGCCAGCAGCCATCCAGGGGTAGGCGACTATGGCTACACCTTC
D gene: NA
J gene: TRBJ1-2
V gene: TRBV4-3
clone size: NA

CDR3 protein: CASSSGTGGTGELFF
CDR3 DNA: TGCGCCAGCAGCTCCGGGACAGGGGGGACCGGGGAGCTGTTTTTT
D gene: TRBD1
J gene: TRBJ2-2
V gene: TRBV5-1
clone size: NA

CDR3 protein: CASRPDSHGDIQYF
CDR3 DNA: TGCGCCAGCAGGCCTGACTCCCACGGAGACATTCAGTACTTC
D gene: NA
J gene: TRBJ2-4
V gene: TRBV5-1
clone size: NA

CDR3 protein: CASGQLLTDTQYF
CDR3 DNA: TGTGCCAGCGGACAGTTACTCACAGATACGCAGTATTTT
D gene: NA
J gene: TRBJ2-3
V gene: TRBV9
clone size: NA

CDR3 protein: CASSSRTGEGEQYF
CDR3 DNA: TGCGCCAGCAGCTCAAGGACAGGGGAAGGCGAGCAGTACTTC
D gene: TRBD1
J gene: TRBJ2-7
V gene: TRBV5-1
clone size: NA

CDR3 protein: CASSLGQGAYEQYF
CDR3 DNA: TGTGCCAGCAGCCTCGGACAGGGCGCCTACGAGCAGTACTTC
D gene: TRBD1
J gene: TRBJ2-7
V gene: TRBV7-2
clone size: NA

CDR3 protein: CASSMSLVQDNEQFF
CDR3 DNA: TGTGCCAGTAGTATGTCGCTAGTACAGGACAATGAGCAGTTCTTC
D gene: NA
J gene: TRBJ2-1
V gene: TRBV19
clone size: NA

CDR3 protein: CASSYEGRGYGYTF
CDR3 DNA: TGTGCCAGCAGTTACGAGGGCAGGGGGTATGGCTACACCTTC
D gene: TRBD1
J gene: TRBJ1-2
V gene: TRBV6-5
clone size: NA

CDR3 protein: CASSRVTQGLAGNTIYF
CDR3 DNA: TGTGCCAGCAGCCGCGTAACTCAGGGGCTCGCTGGAAACACCATATATTTT
D gene: NA
J gene: TRBJ1-3
V gene: TRBV7-2
clone size: NA

CDR3 protein: CASSFAGAGANVLTF
CDR3 DNA: TGTGCCAGCAGCTTCGCGGGGGCTGGGGCCAACGTCCTGACTTTC
D gene: TRBD2
J gene: TRBJ2-6
V gene: TRBV28
clone size: NA

CDR3 protein: CASSLLFWDREAEETQYF
CDR3 DNA: TGTGCCAGCAGCTTGCTCTTCTGGGACAGGGAGGCAGAAGAGACCCAGTACTTC
D gene: TRBD1
J gene: TRBJ2-5
V gene: TRBV5-6
clone size: NA

CDR3 protein: CASSQVTGAGEQYF
CDR3 DNA: TGCGCCAGCAGCCAAGTAACCGGGGCGGGAGAGCAGTACTTC
D gene: NA
J gene: TRBJ2-7
V gene: TRBV4-3
clone size: NA

CDR3 protein: CASSVEDKNYNEQFF
CDR3 DNA: TGTGCCAGCAGCGTTGAGGACAAGAATTACAATGAGCAGTTCTTC
D gene: NA
J gene: TRBJ2-1
V gene: TRBV9
clone size: once

CDR3 protein: CASLLSSTGQNIQYF
CDR3 DNA: TGTGCCAGCCTCCTTTCATCCACAGGTCAAAACATTCAGTACTTC
D gene: NA
J gene: TRBJ2-4
V gene: TRBV7-9
clone size: NA

CDR3 protein: CASSYGLRFAEQYF
CDR3 DNA: TGTGCCAGCAGTTACGGGCTTAGGTTCGCGGAGCAGTACTTC
D gene: NA
J gene: TRBJ2-7
V gene: TRBV6-2/TRBV6-3
clone size: NA

CDR3 protein: CASGGQRIAYEQYF
CDR3 DNA: TGTGCCAGCGGGGGACAGCGAATAGCCTACGAGCAGTACTTC
D gene: TRBD1
J gene: TRBJ2-7
V gene: TRBV2
clone size: NA

CDR3 protein: CATSRDRSSTYGYTF
CDR3 DNA: TGTGCCACCAGCAGAGATCGGAGCAGCACCTATGGCTACACCTTC
D gene: NA
J gene: TRBJ1-2
V gene: TRBV15
clone size: NA

CDR3 protein: CASSSTSGTDTQYF
CDR3 DNA: TGTGCCAGCAGCTCGACTAGCGGCACAGATACGCAGTATTTT
D gene: TRBD2
J gene: TRBJ2-3
V gene: TRBV7-2
clone size: once

CDR3 protein: CASSSRIAGGSTDTQYF
CDR3 DNA: TGTGCCAGCAGCTCCCGTATAGCGGGGGGCAGCACAGATACGCAGTATTTT
D gene: TRBD2
J gene: TRBJ2-3
V gene: TRBV7-3
clone size: NA

CDR3 protein: CATRTSGRHDEQYF
CDR3 DNA: TGTGCCACCCGGACTAGCGGGAGGCACGACGAGCAGTACTTC
D gene: TRBD2
J gene: TRBJ2-7
V gene: TRBV28
clone size: once

CDR3 protein: CASSSRAGANVLTF
CDR3 DNA: TGTGCCAGCAGTTCGAGGGCTGGGGCCAACGTCCTGACTTTC
D gene: NA
J gene: TRBJ2-6
V gene: TRBV6-2/TRBV6-3
clone size: once

CDR3 protein: CASSLVGSGVGTEAFF
CDR3 DNA: TGTGCCAGCAGCTTAGTCGGGTCGGGGGTCGGCACTGAAGCTTTCTTT
D gene: NA
J gene: TRBJ1-1
V gene: TRBV7-2
clone size: once

CDR3 protein: CASSRPGQDRNYGYTF
CDR3 DNA: TGTGCCAGTAGTCGTCCGGGACAGGACCGTAACTATGGCTACACCTTC
D gene: TRBD1
J gene: TRBJ1-2
V gene: TRBV19
clone size: NA

CDR3 protein: CAWSEKESSGNTIYF
CDR3 DNA: TGTGCCTGGAGTGAAAAAGAGTCCTCTGGAAACACCATATATTTT
D gene: NA
J gene: TRBJ1-3
V gene: TRBV30
clone size: NA

CDR3 protein: CASSPSGGNTGELFF
CDR3 DNA: TGTGCCAGCAGCCCTAGCGGGGGGAACACCGGGGAGCTGTTTTTT
D gene: TRBD2
J gene: TRBJ2-2
V gene: TRBV7-3
clone size: NA